A single sample is the source of the 25 T cell receptor beta chains below, sequenced in a study of cytomegalovirus exposure and HLA in healthy donors. PCR employed 60 Vbeta and 13 Jbeta primers. Measured with immunoSEQ multiplex PCR; TCRdb has only the in-frame clones, and not every one. This sample yields 150,000 or so clones, of which 65% to 85% are seen a single time; nearly 4% belongs to the top ten. Input material: PBMCs. Receptors were obtained from a male donor in good health and CMV-seronegative.

Only a few counts were recorded for this clone. Here the CDR3 reads CASSSEKGGSDGYTF. The CDR3 nucleotides are TGTGCCAGCAGCTCTGAGAAGGGGGGGTCCGATGGCTACACCTTC. The chain employs TRBV7-9 and TRBJ1-2; D possibly corresponds to TRBD1 (6 bases). This CDR3 comprises 15 residues. Trimming removed 4 bases at V and 6 bases at J, with 18 bases between. Looked up from germline, CDR1 is SEHNR and CDR2 is FQNEAQ (reference sequence).

V gene TRBV27 combines with J gene TRBJ2-1, with D possibly matching TRBD1 (7 bases). The germline CDR1 and CDR2 sequences are MNHEY and SMNVEV (reference sequence). The CDR3 runs to 15 residues. The germline V and J ends were trimmed by 1 base and 7 bases, with 14 bases remaining between them. The CDR3 is CASSLLGQGGNEQFF. The CDR3 DNA sequence: TGTGCCAGCAGTTTATTGGGGCAGGGGGGAAATGAGCAGTTCTTC.

This rearrangement joins TRBV5-8 to TRBJ2-1, with D uncertain. V lost 0 bases to trimming and J lost 0 bases, with 16 bases between them. The V gene's germline CDR1 is SGHTS and CDR2 YDEGEE. This CDR3 comprises 18 residues. The CDR3 spells CASSLGSVPVSSYNEQFF. The CDR3 coding sequence is TGTGCCAGCAGCTTGGGTTCCGTCCCCGTGAGCTCCTACAATGAGCAGTTCTTC.

The chain links TRBV6-1 to TRBJ1-2; TRBD1 is a possible D gene (5 bases). The CDR3 runs to 15 residues. From germline, CDR1 is MNHNS and CDR2 SASEGT. V shed 6 bases and J shed 0 bases, with 14 bases lying between them. The CDR3 region is CASRRAGEANYGYTF. The CDR3 DNA reads as TGTGCCAGCAGGAGGGCGGGGGAAGCTAACTATGGCTACACCTTC.

The chain uses TRBV29-1 and TRBJ2-2, with TRBD2 identical over 10 bases. CDR3 length equals 14 residues. The J segment lost 3 bases and the V segment lost 7 bases, leaving 5 bases of the junction unmatched. Germline values: CDR1 SQVTM, CDR2 ANQGSEA. CDR3 sequence (DNA): TGCAGCGGGACTAGCGGTGAGGACACCGGGGAGCTGTTTTTT. Amino acid sequence: CSGTSGEDTGELFF.

The chain employs TRBV10-3 and TRBJ2-1; tentatively, D is TRBD1 (5 bases). With 5 bases removed from V and 8 bases from J, the gap between germline ends came to 7 bases. This CDR3 has 11 residues. Germline CDR1 is ENHRY and CDR2 is SYGVKD. The CDR3 protein is CAISQGHEQFF. The CDR3 DNA sequence: TGTGCCATCAGTCAGGGCCATGAGCAGTTCTTC.

The chain's CDR3 is CASSQEISGGYEQYF. CDR3 bases: TGCGCCAGCAGCCAAGAGATTAGCGGGGGCTACGAGCAGTACTTC. The chain links TRBV4-1 to TRBJ2-7, with TRBD2 matching over 9 bases. The V gene's germline CDR1 is MGHRA and CDR2 YSYEKL. The V segment lost 0 bases and the J segment 3 bases; nucleotides outside the gene matches: 3. CDR3 length: 15 residues.

This chain uses TRBV5-6 with TRBJ2-3, with 8 positions matching TRBD1. The V and J ends lost 2 bases and 3 bases, in that order; junction bases with no gene match: 8. CDR3 length equals 16 residues. Germline CDR1 is SGHDT and CDR2 is YYEEEE. CDR3 loop: CASSFRTGTATDTQYF. CDR3 DNA sequence: TGTGCCAGCAGCTTTAGGACAGGGACGGCAACAGATACGCAGTATTTT.

This rearrangement joins TRBV7-9 to TRBJ2-1; possible D gene TRBD1, 6 bases. Germline V gene lookup returns CDR1 SEHNR and CDR2 FQNEAQ (reference sequence). V gave up 4 bases and J gave up 6 bases, with 10 bases separating them. The CDR3 runs 13 residues. In DNA form, the CDR3 reads TGTGCCAGCAGCTGGGGGCAGGGCAATGAGCAGTTCTTC. This translates into CASSWGQGNEQFF.

V gene TRBV7-2 combines with J gene TRBJ2-2, with D tentatively TRBD2 (6 bases). V gave up 6 bases and J gave up 3 bases, with 17 bases separating them. CDR1 is SGHTA and CDR2 is FQGNSA in the germline V gene. This CDR3 contains 16 residues. The CDR3 sequence: CASRQVAGPHTGELFF. In DNA, the CDR3 is TGTGCCAGCAGGCAGGTGGCGGGACCACACACCGGGGAGCTGTTTTTT. Full variable domain (outside the CDR3, taken from reference TRBV7-2 and TRBJ2-2): GAGVSQSPSNKVTEKGKDVELRCDPISGHTALYWYRQSLGQGLEFLIYFQGNSAPDKSGLPSDRFSAERTGGSVSTLTIQRTQQEDSAVYLCASRQVAGPHTGELFFGEGSRLTVL.

V usage is TRBV28 and J usage is TRBJ2-7; D perhaps matches TRBD2 (6 bases). The V gene's germline CDR1 is MDHEN and CDR2 SYDVKM. V dropped 6 bases and J dropped 6 bases, with 12 bases sitting between them. CDR3 size: 12 residues. CDR3 DNA: TGTGCCAGCAGGGCGGGGCCCCTCGAGCAGTACTTC. Protein sequence: CASRAGPLEQYF.

This clone was detected a few times. The chain couples TRBV27 to TRBJ1-1, with a weak D call TRBD1 (5 bases). CDR1 is MNHEY and CDR2 is SMNVEV in the germline V gene (reference sequence). Trimming cost V 3 bases and J 1 base, with 15 bases left between them. This CDR3 region has 16 residues. The CDR3 DNA reads as TGTGCCAGCAGTTTCTTAGGGCAGGGCAGGAACACTGAAGCTTTCTTT. This encodes CASSFLGQGRNTEAFF.

Comment on this clone: Other nucleotide sequences from this sample produce the same CDR3. The chain recombines TRBV11-2 with TRBJ2-1, with TRBD2 identical over 10 bases. V shed 5 bases, J shed 7 bases, and the junction held 11 bases outside the gene matches. The CDR3 runs 16 residues. Germline-derived CDR1 and CDR2 are SGHAT and FQNNGV. This CDR3 is CASSAPGLAGVNEQFF. CDR3 in DNA: TGTGCCAGCAGCGCCCCGGGGCTAGCGGGAGTGAATGAGCAGTTCTTC.

This clone showed up just a few times. CDR3 DNA sequence: TGCGCCAGCAGCCAAGATCTAGGAGGGGGCGGCTACAATGAGCAGTTCTTC. Amino acid sequence: CASSQDLGGGGYNEQFF. This chain joins TRBV4-3 and TRBJ2-1; a possible D gene is TRBD1 (7 bases). This CDR3 comprises 17 residues. Trimming pared 0 bases from V and 3 bases from J, leaving 15 bases between. The germline V gene has CDR1 LGHNA and CDR2 YSLEER.

The chain uses TRBV6-4 and TRBJ2-5; 8 bases line up with TRBD2. This CDR3 contains 15 residues. CDR1 MRHNA and CDR2 SNTAGT come from the germline V gene. Trimming at V came to 3 bases and at J to 4 bases, leaving 7 bases not matched to a gene. The CDR3 is CASSESSGEGETQYF. The CDR3 coding sequence is TGTGCCAGCAGTGAAAGTAGCGGGGAAGGAGAGACCCAGTACTTC.

The V gene is TRBV7-2, the J gene TRBJ2-4; perhaps TRBD1 as D (5 bases). CDR3 length equals 13 residues. Trimming stripped 2 bases from V and 8 bases from J, with 10 bases between. CDR1 SGHTA and CDR2 FQGNSA come from the germline V gene. CDR3 DNA sequence: TGTGCCAGCAGCTTAAAAGGGGCGGACATTCAGTACTTC. Amino acids: CASSLKGADIQYF.

This chain uses TRBV9 with TRBJ2-3; TRBD2 agrees at 7 bases. The CDR3 is 16 residues long. Germline V gene sequence: CDR1 SGDLS, CDR2 YYNGEE. Trimming at V came to 4 bases and at J to 0 bases, leaving 8 bases not matched to a gene. This CDR3 is CASSPQTSRSTDTQYF. As DNA, the CDR3 is TGTGCCAGCAGCCCCCAGACTAGCCGAAGCACAGATACGCAGTATTTT. The full variable domain, completed using reference TRBV9 and TRBJ2-3, is DSGVTQTPKHLITATGQRVTLRCSPRSGDLSVYWYQQSLDQGLQFLIQYYNGEERAKGNILERFSAQQFPDLHSELNLSSLELGDSALYFCASSPQTSRSTDTQYFGPGTRLTVL.

The CDR3 loop reads CASSYSGPTYYNEQFF. The CDR3 nucleotides read TGTGCCAGCAGTTACTCGGGGCCAACCTACTACAATGAGCAGTTCTTC. The gene calls are TRBV6-5 and TRBJ2-1; tentative D call: TRBD1 (5 bases). The V end lost 0 bases, the J end lost 3 bases, and 12 bases lay between the germline ends. This CDR3 is built from 16 residues. CDR1 is MNHEY, CDR2 SVGAGI, per germline.

This clone was observed a few times. CDR3 protein: CASSLGGGLAGGADTQYF. CDR3 DNA sequence: TGTGCCAGCAGCTTAGGCGGGGGACTAGCGGGAGGAGCAGATACGCAGTATTTT. This rearrangement joins TRBV7-9 to TRBJ2-3; the match to TRBD2 covers 15 bases. The CDR3 contains 18 residues. Looked up from germline, CDR1 is SEHNR and CDR2 is FQNEAQ (reference sequence). V gave up 1 base and J gave up 4 bases; unmatched junction bases: 6.

V and J are TRBV28 and TRBJ2-7; TRBD1 matches at 12 bases. Germline values: CDR1 MDHEN, CDR2 SYDVKM. The CDR3 covers 14 residues. With V trimmed by 5 bases and J by 7 bases, 6 bases remained unmatched. The DNA of the CDR3 is TGTGCCAGCAGTGAGGGACAGGGGGCGAAAGAGCAGTACTTC. It specifies CASSEGQGAKEQYF. The full variable domain, its missing parts supplied by reference TRBV28 and TRBJ2-7, is DVKVTQSSRYLVKRTGEKVFLECVQDMDHENMFWYRQDPGLGLRLIYFSYDVKMKEKGDIPEGYSVSREKKERFSLILESASTNQTSMYLCASSEGQGAKEQYFGPGTRLTVT.

About this clone itself: One junction end does not reproduce the germline sequence, and a read error may be involved. The chain links TRBV7-7 to TRBJ1-1; D might be TRBD1 (6 bases). Germline V gene lookup returns CDR1 SSHAT and CDR2 FNYEAQ (reference sequence). The CDR3 has 13 amino acids. CDR3: CASSNRVGTEAFF. The CDR3 region has the DNA TGTGCTAGCAGCAACAGGGTTGGAACTGAAGCTTTCTTT.

V usage is TRBV4-1 and J usage is TRBJ2-5; TRBD2 might be the D (6 bases). The end of the DNA aligns better with TRBJ2-7, so the J call may be wrong. This CDR3 is built from 14 residues. The germline gives CDR1 MGHRA, CDR2 YSYEKL. The CDR3 loop reads CATARGLGSYEQYF. The CDR3 nucleotides are TGCGCCACCGCTCGGGGACTCGGCTCCTACGAGCAGTACTTC.

The J gene is TRBJ2-5, the V gene TRBV5-1; 11 bases fit TRBD2. The assigned J gene may be wrong: the sequence end matches TRBJ2-7 better. In germline, CDR1 is SGHRS, CDR2 YFSETQ. This CDR3 has 14 amino acids. CDR3 sequence reads: CASSQGLAAYEQYF. The DNA for the CDR3 is TGCGCCAGCAGCCAGGGACTAGCGGCCTACGAGCAGTACTTC.

This chain uses TRBV7-9 with TRBJ2-5, with a possible D match to TRBD2 (6 bases). Trimming removed 0 bases at V and 2 bases at J, with 10 bases between. CDR1 and CDR2 from the germline V gene are SEHNR and FQNEAQ (reference sequence). This CDR3 has 15 residues. The chain's CDR3 is CASSLAGLGQETQYF. For the CDR3, the DNA is TGTGCCAGCAGCTTAGCGGGACTTGGACAAGAGACCCAGTACTTC. The complete variable domain, with remaining parts taken from reference TRBV7-9 and TRBJ2-5, reads DTGVSQNPRHKITKRGQNVTFRCDPISEHNRLYWYRQTLGQGPEFLTYFQNEAQLEKSRLLSDRFSAERPKGSFSTLEIQRTEQGDSAMYLCASSLAGLGQETQYFGPGTRLLVL.

This clone was seen a few times. This chain uses TRBV30 with TRBJ1-5, with D maybe TRBD1 (5 bases). Germline V gives CDR1 GTSNPN, CDR2 SVGIG (reference sequence). Trimming took off 8 bases at V and 5 bases at J, with 13 bases between the two ends. The CDR3 has 12 amino acids. DNA for the CDR3: TGTGCCAGTCAGGGCGTCGATCAGCCCCAGCATTTT. This codes for CASQGVDQPQHF.